These 23 T cell receptor beta chains came from one sample sequenced in a study of early T cells in non-severe SARS-CoV-2 infection. MiXCR, run by TCRdb on the 5' RACE reads, gives a single entry per CDR3 protein. The data contain about 30,000 distinct CDR3 sequences, approximately 5% of them seen just once; the ten biggest clones take up roughly 13%. Sequences were obtained from whole blood. The source of these receptors is an adult who was a healthcare worker with PCR-confirmed SARS-CoV-2 infection or an uninfected control (not recorded which).

This clonotype has at least ten counts. This chain uses TRBV6-6 with TRBJ2-1, with TRBD1 matching over 11 bases. CDR3 length: 17 amino acids. Germline V gene data show CDR1 as MNHNY and CDR2 as SVGAGI (reference sequence). Germline trimming cut 6 bases from V and 6 bases from J; bases unmatched to any gene: 13. CDR3 DNA: TGTGCCAGCAGACGGAGTGACCGGGACAGGGGGTTCAATGAGCAGTTCTTC. Its translation is CASRRSDRDRGFNEQFF.

At least ten counts were recorded for this clonotype. This CDR3 reads CSVEEGSVYGYTF. In DNA, the CDR3 is TGCAGCGTTGAAGAGGGCAGCGTGTATGGCTACACCTTC. The V and J genes are TRBV29-1 and TRBJ1-2; no reliable D call. The CDR3 runs 13 residues. Germline V gene lookup returns CDR1 SQVTM and CDR2 ANQGSEA. The V end was cut by 0 bases, the J end by 5 bases, with 10 bases between.

The gene calls are TRBV28 and TRBJ1-2; D uncertain. This CDR3 has 13 residues. Deletions cut 7 bases from V and 7 bases from J, with 16 bases between. Germline CDR1 and CDR2: MDHEN and SYDVKM. The CDR3 region is CASNSLEAGGYTF. In nucleotides, the CDR3 is TGTGCCAGCAATTCGTTAGAGGCGGGTGGCTACACCTTC.

This clonotype has ten or more counts. This chain links TRBV6-6 with TRBJ2-5; D gene ambiguous. The CDR3 length is 10 residues. Per the germline V gene, CDR1 is MNHNY and CDR2 is SVGAGI (reference sequence). The CDR3 bases are TGTGCTGTTGGATTTGGGACCCAGTACTTC. Amino acids: CAVGFGTQYF.

The sample holds a few counts of this clonotype. V is TRBV2 and J is TRBJ2-7, with D possibly matching TRBD2 (6 bases). CDR1 and CDR2 (germline): SNHLY, FYNNEI. Trimming removed 2 bases at V and 2 bases at J, with 13 bases between. The CDR3 sequence is 15 residues long. CDR3 residues: CASSENLARTYEQYF. Written as DNA, the CDR3 is TGTGCCAGCAGTGAAAACCTAGCGAGGACCTACGAGCAGTACTTC.

This clonotype showed up just a few times. J is TRBJ2-5 and V is TRBV20-1, with TRBD2 as a possible D gene (6 bases). In germline, CDR1 is DFQATT, CDR2 SNEGSKA (reference sequence). The CDR3 has 14 residues. Trimming took 3 bases from V and 2 from J, leaving 13 bases between them. The CDR3 nucleotides read TGCAGTGCTAGGGGGGGTTACAGGCAAGAGACCCAGTACTTC. Protein product: CSARGGYRQETQYF.

This chain connects TRBV5-1 to TRBJ2-6; D remains ambiguous. V was shortened by 5 bases and J by 4 bases, with 7 bases between the two germline ends. The CDR3 consists of 13 residues. Germline V gives CDR1 SGHRS, CDR2 YFSETQ. The CDR3 spells CASRPIGANVLTF. In nucleotides, the CDR3 is TGCGCCAGCAGACCCATAGGGGCCAACGTCCTGACTTTC.

This clonotype was found a few times. The rearrangement uses TRBV4-1 and TRBJ2-7; 10 bases map to TRBD1. CDR1 is MGHRA, CDR2 YSYEKL, per germline. This CDR3 has 16 amino acids. V trimming: 4 bases; J trimming: 3 bases; junction bases outside the gene matches: 9. CDR3 nucleotide sequence: TGCGCCAGCAGCCCCGGACAGGGGGTCACAGGCTACGAGCAGTACTTC. Its translation: CASSPGQGVTGYEQYF.

This clonotype has at least ten counts. The genes are TRBV28 and TRBJ2-3; possible D gene TRBD1, 5 bases. The CDR3 is 14 amino acids. Germline lookup yields CDR1 MDHEN and CDR2 SYDVKM. The V end lost 4 bases, the J end lost 1 base, and 9 bases lay between the germline ends. CDR3 DNA: TGTGCCAGCAGTTCCCAGGGTGGCACAGATACGCAGTATTTT. Translating it yields CASSSQGGTDTQYF.

This clonotype came up many times. V gene TRBV7-2 combines with J gene TRBJ1-1; D remains unclear. CDR3 length: 13 amino acids. The germline V gene has CDR1 SGHTA and CDR2 FQGNSA. V gave up 8 bases and J gave up 5 bases, with 15 bases separating them. The CDR3 region has the DNA TGTGCCAGCTCCAAAGGCAGGTCGACTGAAGCTTTCTTT. It codes for CASSKGRSTEAFF.

This clonotype was counted many times. This sequence joins TRBV25-1 and TRBJ2-2; D is possibly TRBD1 or TRBD2 (5 bases each). This CDR3 comprises 15 residues. Germline V lookup: CDR1 MGHDK, CDR2 SYGVNS. The ends were cut back, 3 bases at V and 3 bases at J, with 11 bases in the middle. CDR3 sequence reads: CASSEGDSHTGELFF. The CDR3 coding sequence is TGTGCCAGCAGTGAGGGAGACAGTCACACCGGGGAGCTGTTTTTT. Based on the CDR3 plus reference TRBV25-1 and TRBJ2-2, the full variable domain is EADIYQTPRYLVIGTGKKITLECSQTMGHDKMYWYQQDPGMELHLIHYSYGVNSTEKGDLSSESTVSRIRTEHFPLTLESARPSHTSQYLCASSEGDSHTGELFFGEGSRLTVL.

The V gene is TRBV12-3 or TRBV12-4, the J gene TRBJ1-2, with D perhaps matching TRBD1 (5 bases). This CDR3 is 12 amino acids long. Between the trimmed V and J ends, which lost 6 bases and 4 bases, there was a span of 9 bases. The DNA for the CDR3 is TGTGCCAGCAGCCGGGACCGCTATGGCTACACCTTC. This sequence encodes CASSRDRYGYTF.

This clonotype was detected many times. J is TRBJ2-5 and V is TRBV6-5, with D possibly being TRBD2 (6 bases). Between the trimmed V and J ends, which lost 4 bases and 5 bases, there was a span of 17 bases. Germline V gene lookup returns CDR1 MNHEY and CDR2 SVGAGI. CDR3 size: 15 residues. The CDR3 is CASSSYGTAGETQYF. As DNA, the CDR3 is TGTGCCAGCAGTTCGTACGGGACGGCGGGGGAGACCCAGTACTTC.

The CDR3, as DNA: TGTGCCAGCAGCTTTCCATCTTTAGCCAGGATAAGAAACACTGAAGCTTTCTTT. The encoded protein is CASSFPSLARIRNTEAFF. The chain links TRBV7-2 to TRBJ1-1; D remains ambiguous. The CDR3 sequence is 18 residues long. The germline V gene has CDR1 SGHTA and CDR2 FQGNSA. V was cut by 3 bases and J by 2 bases, with 22 bases left in between.

CDR3 DNA: TGCAGTGCTAGAGGTTATAGGACTAGCGGCTTCTACGAGCAGTACTTC. Translated: CSARGYRTSGFYEQYF. The rearrangement uses TRBV20-1 and TRBJ2-7, with 10 bases lining up with TRBD2. This CDR3 spans 16 amino acids. Germline lookup yields CDR1 DFQATT and CDR2 SNEGSKA (reference sequence). V trimming: 1 base; J trimming: 3 bases; junction bases outside the gene matches: 9.

This clonotype was observed at least ten times. V gene TRBV7-9 combines with J gene TRBJ2-2; TRBD1 matches at 8 bases. The CDR3 loop spans 15 amino acids. Trimming took 6 bases from V and 5 from J; bases not matched to a gene: 8. Germline V gives CDR1 SEHNR, CDR2 FQNEAQ (reference sequence). CDR3 loop: CASRPRTGLTGELFF. CDR3 bases: TGTGCCAGCAGACCTAGGACAGGGTTGACCGGGGAGCTGTTTTTT.

This clonotype was counted between two and nine times. The chain carries TRBV15 and TRBJ2-5; perhaps TRBD2 as D (5 bases). Trimming cost V 4 bases and J 1 base, with 7 bases left between them. Germline V gene sequence: CDR1 LNHNV, CDR2 YYDKDF (reference sequence). CDR3 length equals 13 residues. As DNA, the CDR3 is TGTGCCACCAGCATAGCGCCCCAAGAGACCCAGTACTTC. It codes for CATSIAPQETQYF.

This clonotype was recorded at least ten times. This chain connects TRBV7-9 to TRBJ1-1; TRBD1 might be the D (6 bases). Germline V gene data show CDR1 as SEHNR and CDR2 as FQNEAQ (reference sequence). Between the trimmed V and J ends, which lost 4 bases and 7 bases, there was a span of 19 bases. The CDR3 runs to 15 residues. CDR3 protein: CASSSSRTGPLEAFF. CDR3 DNA sequence: TGTGCCAGCAGCTCAAGCCGTACAGGGCCGCTTGAAGCTTTCTTT.

This clonotype has a count of ten or more. V is TRBV7-9 and J is TRBJ2-3; TRBD1 matches 9 bases. The CDR3 length is 16 residues. Germline assignment: CDR1 SEHNR and CDR2 FQNEAQ (reference sequence). The junction had 8 bases not matched to a gene; V was cut back by 5 bases and J by 2 bases. The CDR3 sequence: CASSVATGGSTDTQYF. The CDR3 DNA reads TGTGCCAGCAGCGTCGCGACAGGGGGGTCCACAGATACGCAGTATTTT. The full variable domain, with the rest looked up from reference TRBV7-9 and TRBJ2-3, is DTGVSQNPRHKITKRGQNVTFRCDPISEHNRLYWYRQTLGQGPEFLTYFQNEAQLEKSRLLSDRFSAERPKGSFSTLEIQRTEQGDSAMYLCASSVATGGSTDTQYFGPGTRLTVL.

On this clonotype: Given a much more abundant clone one base away, this may be a read error. V usage is TRBV7-9 and J usage is TRBJ2-7; D may be TRBD1 (6 bases). CDR1 and CDR2 from the germline V gene are SEHNR and FQNEAQ (reference sequence). There are 12 residues in the CDR3. In DNA form, the CDR3 reads TGTGTCAGCAGCTCCACAGGGACCGAGCAGTACTTC. Amino acid sequence: CVSSSTGTEQYF.

This clonotype has ten or more counts. The rearrangement links TRBV27 to TRBJ1-6; D unclear. The CDR3 totals 15 residues. Germline V gene sequence: CDR1 MNHEY, CDR2 SMNVEV (reference sequence). Trimming left V 3 bases short and J 6 bases short, with 12 bases between. The CDR3 reads CASSLEGVGNSPLHF. Written as DNA, the CDR3 is TGTGCCAGCAGTTTGGAGGGCGTAGGTAATTCACCCCTCCACTTT.

This clonotype was found many times. The chain carries TRBV6-4 and TRBJ2-1; 8 bases align to TRBD2. V lost 4 bases, J lost 8 bases, and 10 bases stayed unmatched. Germline CDR1 is MRHNA and CDR2 is SNTAGT. CDR3 size: 15 residues. The CDR3 DNA sequence: TGTGCCAGCAGTGCCGGGACTAGTGAGTCCCATGAGCAGTTCTTC. Protein product: CASSAGTSESHEQFF.

This chain links TRBV24-1 with TRBJ2-5; 11 positions match TRBD1. The V gene's germline CDR1 is KGHDR and CDR2 SFDVKD. The ends lost 0 bases at V and 1 base at J; junction bases unmatched: 0. The CDR3 totals 16 residues. The DNA of the CDR3 is TGTGCCACCAGTGATTTGGGACAGGGGGCCCAAGAGACCCAGTACTTC. Protein product: CATSDLGQGAQETQYF.